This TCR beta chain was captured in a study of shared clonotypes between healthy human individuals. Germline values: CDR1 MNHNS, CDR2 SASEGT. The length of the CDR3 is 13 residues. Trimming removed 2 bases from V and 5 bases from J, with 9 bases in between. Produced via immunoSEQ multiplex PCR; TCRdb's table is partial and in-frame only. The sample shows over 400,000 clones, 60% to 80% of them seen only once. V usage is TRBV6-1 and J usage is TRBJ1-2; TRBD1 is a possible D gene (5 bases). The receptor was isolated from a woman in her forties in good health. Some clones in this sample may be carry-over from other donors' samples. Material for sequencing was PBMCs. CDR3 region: CASSEQGSYGYTF. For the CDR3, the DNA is TGTGCCAGCAGTGAACAGGGATCGTATGGCTACACCTTC.